Only a few counts were recorded for the clone carrying this TCR beta chain. As to time point: newly diagnosed GD, antithyroid drugs for less than 3 months. Extracted RNA from PBMCs served as the source of the TCR library. These data originate in a study of regulatory T cells in long-lasting Graves disease. Germline assignment: CDR1 MGHRA and CDR2 YSYEKL. The trim removed 1 base at V and 0 bases at J, leaving 2 bases unmatched. This CDR3 has 15 residues. With iRepertoire HTBI primers and Arm-PCR of CDR3 regions, TCR beta libraries were built. Original data processing: Across samples, more than 55 TRBV and more than 13 TRBJ segments were found. TCRdb redid the calling of the multiplex PCR reads with MiXCR, one entry per CDR3 protein. TCRdb, not the authors, supplied the V and J calls. This sample has under 400,000 distinct CDR3 sequences, with over 15% found just once. A further study also used this sample, focusing on T cells in Graves' hyperthyroidism and ophthalmopathy. This second study notes: TCR CDR3 regions were first amplified by RT-PCR with HTBI primers. A model built on 13 V-J features separated ophthalmopathy from stable hyperthyroidism.

This rearrangement joins TRBV4-1 to TRBJ2-7; TRBD1 aligns across 8 bases. This receptor was taken from a man aged 40-49 years with Graves disease. Material: peripheral blood mononuclear cells (PBMCs), obtained at new diagnosis, from a patient treated with antithyroid drugs. The DNA for the CDR3 is TGCGCCAGCAGCCAAGTACAGGGGGACTCCTACGAGCAGTACTTC. Its translation is CASSQVQGDSYEQYF.